Described below is a single T cell receptor (beta chain) sequence and its context. This sample was included in a study of CD8 T cells in Susac syndrome. Looked up from germline, CDR1 is SEHNR and CDR2 is FQNEAQ (reference sequence). The CDR3 extends over 14 amino acids. Trimming took 4 bases from V and 6 from J, leaving 13 bases between them. After extraction with the RNeasy kit, roughly 0.45 to 1 ug of the RNA was reverse transcribed using random hexamers. An immunoSEQ multiplex PCR amplified TCR beta CDR3 over 54 Vbeta and 13 Jbeta. MiXCR, run by TCRdb on the immunoSEQ multiplex PCR reads, gives a single entry per CDR3 protein. The top ten clones hold approximately 0.18% of a sample with tens of thousands of distinct CDR3 sequences, over 85% of them seen once.

Material: CD8+ T cells from PBMCs. The gene calls are TRBV7-9 and TRBJ2-1; no definite D call. This sequence was found in a human donor in good health. The CDR3 DNA reads TGTGCCAGCAGCTCCCCCGACTTTATCAATGAGCAGTTCTTC. Protein sequence: CASSSPDFINEQFF.